A selection of T cell receptor beta chains follows, all from one sample in a study of cytomegalovirus exposure and HLA in healthy donors. Profiled with immunoSEQ multiplex PCR; TCRdb holds only in-frame clones, not every one. The sample has about 170,000 clones, 80% seen once; the top ten hold approximately 4.1%. The specimen was PBMCs. The receptors shown here come from a woman aged 45 to 65 in good health and CMV-seropositive. Both conserved end residues are part of each CDR3. Fields, in order: D gene, CDR3 length, J gene, clone size, V gene, CDR3 DNA, CDR3 protein. A D gene is named only where the DNA matches it firmly. Rows may omit the clone size; those that give it use once, few, many or a size class.

d_gene: NA
len: 15
j_gene: TRBJ1-1
abundance: NA
v_gene: TRBV7-6
CDR3nt: TGTGCCAGCAGCCCCAGATGGGGAGGGGGCACTGAAGCTTTCTTT
CDR3aa: CASSPRWGGGTEAFF

d_gene: TRBD2
len: 15
j_gene: TRBJ2-1
abundance: NA
v_gene: TRBV30
CDR3nt: TGTGCCTGGAGTGTCGGGGGGTTCGCCTACAATGAGCAGTTCTTC
CDR3aa: CAWSVGGFAYNEQFF

d_gene: NA
len: 13
j_gene: TRBJ2-5
abundance: NA
v_gene: TRBV15
CDR3nt: TGTGCCACCAGCGGCCCTAGCGCGGAGACCCAGTACTTC
CDR3aa: CATSGPSAETQYF

d_gene: NA
len: 17
j_gene: TRBJ2-7
abundance: NA
v_gene: TRBV19
CDR3nt: TGTGCCAGTAGTATGGGGCCCTCATCCGTCATACCTTACGAGCAGTACTTC
CDR3aa: CASSMGPSSVIPYEQYF

d_gene: NA
len: 11
j_gene: TRBJ1-2
abundance: few
v_gene: TRBV5-1
CDR3nt: TGCGCCAGCAGCGCAGGGAATGGCTACACCTTC
CDR3aa: CASSAGNGYTF

d_gene: NA
len: 13
j_gene: TRBJ1-1
abundance: NA
v_gene: TRBV5-4
CDR3nt: TGTGCCAGCAGCTTACAGGGTTCCACTGAAGCTTTCTTT
CDR3aa: CASSLQGSTEAFF

d_gene: NA
len: 15
j_gene: TRBJ2-1
abundance: NA
v_gene: TRBV6-5
CDR3nt: TGTGCCAGCAGTTACTCGAGAGGGGGAGACGGTGAGCAGTTCTTC
CDR3aa: CASSYSRGGDGEQFF

d_gene: TRBD1
len: 14
j_gene: TRBJ1-4
abundance: NA
v_gene: TRBV28
CDR3nt: TGTGCCAGCAGTGACAGGGCAACTAATGAAAAACTGTTTTTT
CDR3aa: CASSDRATNEKLFF

d_gene: NA
len: 13
j_gene: TRBJ1-1
abundance: once
v_gene: TRBV2
CDR3nt: TGTGCCAGCAGTGAAGAGGGAGACACCGAAGCTTTCTTT
CDR3aa: CASSEEGDTEAFF

d_gene: TRBD1
len: 13
j_gene: TRBJ2-7
abundance: NA
v_gene: TRBV5-8
CDR3nt: TGTGCCAGCAGCAGGACAGGGGGTAGCGAGCAGTACTTC
CDR3aa: CASSRTGGSEQYF